The next 30 T cell receptor beta chains were all read from a single sample in a study of cytomegalovirus exposure and HLA in healthy donors. 13 Jbeta primers and 60 Vbeta primers were used for the PCR. The data were produced by immunoSEQ multiplex PCR, yet TCRdb's version contains in-frame clones alone and is incomplete. Here the sample spans about 79,000 clones, approximately 61% being singletons. Sequenced sample: PBMCs. All receptors come from a woman aged 50 to 65 in good health and CMV-seropositive.

This clone was detected only a few times. The chain carries TRBV27 and TRBJ2-3, with TRBD1 matching over 7 bases. The CDR3 sequence is 18 residues long. Germline trimming cut 3 bases from V and 0 bases from J; bases unmatched to any gene: 12. Germline lookup yields CDR1 MNHEY and CDR2 SMNVEV (reference sequence). CDR3 sequence reads: CASSFDRAGLSSTDTQYF. The DNA for the CDR3 is TGTGCCAGCAGTTTCGACAGGGCCGGACTTTCTAGCACAGATACGCAGTATTTT.

This clone was seen more than once but under ten times. The rearrangement links TRBV6-1 to TRBJ1-2; TRBD1 is a possible D gene (6 bases). Germline CDR1 and CDR2: MNHNS and SASEGT. V was pared by 2 bases and J by 4 bases, with 14 bases between. The CDR3 spans 15 residues. DNA for the CDR3: TGTGCCAGCAGTGAATCCCAGGGGTTCGGCTATGGCTACACCTTC. Protein sequence: CASSESQGFGYGYTF.

The rearrangement links TRBV18 to TRBJ2-7, with TRBD1 matching over 8 bases. This CDR3 comprises 14 residues. CDR1 is KGHSH, CDR2 LQKENI, per germline. V lost 6 bases and J lost 3; bases outside the gene matches: 7. The CDR3 sequence: CASSGEDRVYEQYV. CDR3 coding DNA: TGTGCCAGCTCGGGCGAGGACAGGGTCTACGAGCAGTACGTC.

This clone has more than one count but fewer than ten. The CDR3: CASNPTDLSGNTIYF. DNA of the CDR3: TGTGCCTCAAACCCGACAGACCTCTCTGGAAACACCATATATTTT. The chain combines TRBV10-3 with TRBJ1-3, with D perhaps matching TRBD1 (5 bases). Trimming removed 11 bases at V and 0 bases at J, with 17 bases between. The CDR3 is 15 residues long. Germline V CDR1 and CDR2: ENHRY, SYGVKD.

The chain uses TRBV4-1 and TRBJ1-5; TRBD1 aligns across 10 bases. The CDR3 length is 14 residues. J gave up 6 bases and V 4 bases, and 3 bases lay outside the gene matches. Germline-derived CDR1 and CDR2 are MGHRA and YSYEKL. The chain's CDR3 is CASSLGQGGQPQHF. The CDR3 region has the DNA TGCGCCAGCAGCCTCGGACAGGGGGGTCAGCCCCAGCATTTT.

This chain connects TRBV5-1 to TRBJ2-4; D uncertain. The CDR3 totals 17 residues. The V and J ends lost 0 bases and 4 bases respectively, with 17 bases between them. The germline CDR1 and CDR2 sequences are SGHRS and YFSETQ. In DNA form, the CDR3 reads TGCGCCAGCAGCTTGGGAGTGTGGAGCAGAGATAAAAACATTCAGTACTTC. Translating gives CASSLGVWSRDKNIQYF.

This clone came up a few times. This chain joins TRBV7-9 and TRBJ1-4, with TRBD1 as a possible D gene (6 bases). This CDR3 has 13 residues. Per germline, CDR1 SEHNR and CDR2 FQNEAQ (reference sequence). V shed 1 base and J shed 11 bases, with 11 bases lying between them. CDR3 nucleotide sequence: TGTGCCAGCAGCTTAGGGCCCCAGGGGAAACTGTTTTTT. Translating gives CASSLGPQGKLFF.

The rearrangement links TRBV18 to TRBJ2-7, with TRBD2 identical over 14 bases. V lost 4 bases, J lost 3 bases, and 2 bases stayed unmatched. Per the germline V gene, CDR1 is KGHSH and CDR2 is LQKENI. The CDR3 extends over 15 amino acids. CDR3 DNA: TGTGCCAGCTCACGGACTAGCGGGGGGATCTACGAGCAGTACTTC. Amino acids: CASSRTSGGIYEQYF.

J is TRBJ2-2 and V is TRBV7-3; 7 nucleotides align to TRBD1. The CDR3 spans 13 residues. CDR1 and CDR2 from the germline V gene are SGHTA and FQGTGA. With V trimmed by 5 bases and J by 8 bases, 5 bases remained unmatched. CDR3 nucleotide sequence: TGTGCCAGCAGCCAGGGGGTATCGGGGGAGCTGTTTTTT. Its translation: CASSQGVSGELFF.

The chain carries TRBV7-8 and TRBJ2-5; possibly TRBD2 for D (5 bases). Trimming pared 1 base from V and 2 bases from J, leaving 8 bases between. CDR1 and CDR2 from the germline V gene are SGHVS and FQNEAQ. The CDR3 totals 14 residues. In DNA, the CDR3 is TGTGCCAGCAGCTTAGGCCGGGATCAAGAGACCCAGTACTTC. Translation gives CASSLGRDQETQYF.

The rearrangement uses TRBV5-1 and TRBJ2-3; 12 positions match TRBD2. CDR3 size: 19 residues. Germline assignment: CDR1 SGHRS and CDR2 YFSETQ. Trimming took 4 bases from V and 2 from J; bases not matched to a gene: 14. The CDR3 nucleotides are TGCGCCAGCAGCCTCCAACTAGCGGGGGGCCAGGTAGCCACAGATACGCAGTATTTT. The encoded protein is CASSLQLAGGQVATDTQYF.

The chain combines TRBV5-6 with TRBJ2-3; 11 nucleotides agree with TRBD2. Trimming removed 2 bases from V and 4 bases from J; junction bases left unmatched: 9. From germline, CDR1 is SGHDT and CDR2 YYEEEE. The CDR3 is made up of 17 amino acids. The CDR3 reads CASSFGGSGGASDTQYF. The DNA of the CDR3 is TGTGCCAGCAGCTTTGGCGGTAGCGGGGGGGCCTCAGATACGCAGTATTTT.

The chain links TRBV2 to TRBJ2-2; TRBD2 is a possible D gene (6 bases). This CDR3 has 15 amino acids. V lost 8 bases to trimming and J lost 3 bases, with 16 bases between them. Germline V CDR1 and CDR2: SNHLY, FYNNEI. The CDR3 is CASSGWRGDTGELFF. In DNA form, the CDR3 reads TGTGCCAGCTCAGGGTGGCGGGGTGACACCGGGGAGCTGTTTTTT.

The CDR3 here is CASSLGGFGGTEAFF. The CDR3 DNA follows: TGCGCCAGCAGCTTGGGCGGATTCGGTGGCACTGAAGCTTTCTTT. The V gene is TRBV5-1, the J gene TRBJ1-1; D remains ambiguous. Germline values: CDR1 SGHRS, CDR2 YFSETQ. The V and J ends lost 0 bases and 4 bases respectively, with 13 bases between them. The CDR3 contains 15 residues.

This rearrangement joins TRBV19 to TRBJ2-1; 7 nucleotides line up with TRBD1. The CDR3 has 16 residues. J lost 3 bases, V lost 2 bases, and 7 bases had no gene match. Germline-derived CDR1 and CDR2 are LNHDA and SQIVND (reference sequence). The CDR3 is CASSILTGAGYNEQFF. DNA for the CDR3: TGTGCCAGTAGTATACTCACAGGGGCGGGCTACAATGAGCAGTTCTTC.

J is TRBJ1-2 and V is TRBV6-5, with D possibly TRBD1 on 5 matching bases. Trimming shortened V by 6 bases and J by 7 bases, and 12 bases separated the two germline ends. Germline CDR1 MNHEY, CDR2 SVGAGI. This CDR3 is 12 amino acids long. DNA of the CDR3: TGTGCCAGCAGAAGCAGGGTGGCTGGCTACACCTTC. This codes for CASRSRVAGYTF.

This sequence joins TRBV29-1 and TRBJ2-5, with D possibly TRBD1 on 6 matching bases. Between the trimmed V and J ends, which lost 5 bases and 3 bases, there was a span of 13 bases. CDR1 is SQVTM and CDR2 is ANQGSEA in the germline V gene. This CDR3 contains 13 residues. This chain's CDR3 is CSVNRVGEETQYF. The CDR3 region has the DNA TGCAGCGTTAACAGGGTGGGGGAAGAGACCCAGTACTTC.

The genes are TRBV6-1 and TRBJ2-3; 12 bases align to TRBD2. Germline CDR1 is MNHNS and CDR2 is SASEGT. The J segment lost 4 bases and the V segment lost 7 bases, leaving 6 bases of the junction unmatched. CDR3 length: 15 amino acids. The CDR3 DNA reads TGTGCCAGCATCCTAGCGGGGGGGATCTCAGATACGCAGTATTTT. It is translated as CASILAGGISDTQYF.

Only a few counts were recorded for this clone. The rearrangement uses TRBV27 and TRBJ1-5, with a possible D match to TRBD1 (5 bases). CDR3 length: 15 amino acids. Trimming removed 7 bases from V and 0 bases from J, with 13 bases in between. Germline CDR1 and CDR2: MNHEY and SMNVEV (reference sequence). As DNA, the CDR3 is TGTGCCAGCAAGAACTACAGGACTAGCAATCAGCCCCAGCATTTT. This encodes CASKNYRTSNQPQHF.

This clone has a single count. The rearrangement joins TRBV7-6 to TRBJ2-3; TRBD1 matches 9 bases. The CDR3 is made up of 12 amino acids. Germline V lookup: CDR1 SGHVS, CDR2 FNYEAQ. V was clipped by 4 bases and J by 15 bases; unmatched bases: 8. The CDR3 spells CASSSMWDRVYF. CDR3 DNA: TGTGCCAGCAGCTCCATGTGGGACAGGGTCTATTTT.

The chain links TRBV28 to TRBJ1-3; D uncertain. V was clipped by 4 bases and J by 4 bases, with 17 bases between them. The germline V gene encodes CDR1 MDHEN and CDR2 SYDVKM. This CDR3 is 16 amino acids long. DNA of the CDR3: TGTGCCAGCAGTTCTGGACGACTAGGTCGGGGAAACACCATATATTTT. Protein product: CASSSGRLGRGNTIYF.

The gene calls are TRBV30 and TRBJ1-4; D ambiguous. Germline values: CDR1 GTSNPN, CDR2 SVGIG (reference sequence). CDR3 length: 13 residues. V lost 4 bases and J 2 bases, leaving 8 bases between the germline ends. The CDR3 loop is CAWTRMTNEKLFF. CDR3 sequence (DNA): TGTGCCTGGACGCGGATGACTAATGAAAAACTGTTTTTT.

This clone showed up just once. The chain joins TRBV5-6 to TRBJ2-2; 7 bases align to TRBD2. CDR3 length: 12 residues. After removal of 9 bases from V and 6 bases from J, the junction contained 5 bases not matched to a gene. Germline values: CDR1 SGHDT, CDR2 YYEEEE. CDR3 protein: CATQRGAGELFF. The CDR3 nucleotides read TGTGCCACTCAACGGGGGGCCGGGGAGCTGTTTTTT.

This clone was recorded once. The chain employs TRBV6-1 and TRBJ2-1; 11 bases fit TRBD2. Trimming removed 4 bases from V and 6 bases from J; junction bases left unmatched: 11. Germline loops: CDR1 MNHNS, CDR2 SASEGT. The CDR3 runs 17 residues. CDR3 sequence (DNA): TGTGCCAGCAGTGGCCCACTAGCGGGGGCCATCGGCAATGAGCAGTTCTTC. Its protein product is CASSGPLAGAIGNEQFF.

This sequence joins TRBV28 and TRBJ1-2; TRBD1 matches 7 bases. The V gene end was trimmed by 7 bases and the J gene end by 5 bases; junction bases not matched to a gene: 10. The CDR3 contains 14 residues. Germline CDR1 and CDR2: MDHEN and SYDVKM. The CDR3 DNA follows: TGTGCCAGCATGGAGGGGGCGCTAGGGTATGGCTACACCTTC. It codes for CASMEGALGYGYTF.

The J gene is TRBJ1-4, the V gene TRBV5-1; D is uncertain. Trimming cost V 0 bases and J 3 bases, with 6 bases left between them. Germline V gene sequence: CDR1 SGHRS, CDR2 YFSETQ. The CDR3 extends over 14 amino acids. CDR3 residues: CASSLGASNEKLFF. The DNA for the CDR3 is TGCGCCAGCAGCTTGGGGGCTTCTAATGAAAAACTGTTTTTT.

The chain links TRBV5-5 to TRBJ1-6, with 10 bases lining up with TRBD1. From germline, CDR1 is SGHKS and CDR2 YYEKEE (reference sequence). CDR3 size: 15 residues. V lost 4 bases, J lost 10 bases, and 8 bases stayed unmatched. In DNA, the CDR3 is TGTGCCAGCAGCCAAGGGGGGACAGGGGCCTCACCCCTCCACTTT. Translated, it gives CASSQGGTGASPLHF.

CDR3 residues: CASSLGGARLTDTQYF. In DNA, the CDR3 is TGTGCCAGCAGCTTGGGGGGCGCGCGCCTCACAGATACGCAGTATTTT. V and J are TRBV5-4 and TRBJ2-3; TRBD1 is a possible D gene (5 bases). The CDR3 runs to 16 residues. Per the germline V gene, CDR1 is SGHNT and CDR2 is YYREEE (reference sequence). Trimming shortened V by 0 bases and J by 2 bases, and 13 bases separated the two germline ends.

The V and J genes are TRBV7-9 and TRBJ1-2; 12 bases fit TRBD1. The CDR3 extends over 16 amino acids. Looked up from germline, CDR1 is SEHNR and CDR2 is FQNEAQ (reference sequence). The junction had 8 bases not matched to a gene; V was cut back by 2 bases and J by 7 bases. CDR3 sequence (DNA): TGTGCCAGCAGCTTAACACCGGGACAGGGGGCGGTTGGCTACACCTTC. Translation gives CASSLTPGQGAVGYTF. Drawing the rest from reference TRBV7-9 and TRBJ1-2, the complete variable domain is DTGVSQNPRHKITKRGQNVTFRCDPISEHNRLYWYRQTLGQGPEFLTYFQNEAQLEKSRLLSDRFSAERPKGSFSTLEIQRTEQGDSAMYLCASSLTPGQGAVGYTFGSGTRLTVV.

The chain joins TRBV5-4 to TRBJ1-3; TRBD1 matches 8 bases. The CDR3 sequence is 14 residues long. V shed 4 bases, J shed 4 bases, and the junction held 4 bases outside the gene matches. Germline CDR1 is SGHNT and CDR2 is YYREEE (reference sequence). CDR3: CASSNRDRGNTIYF. CDR3 coding DNA: TGTGCCAGCAGCAACCGGGACAGGGGAAACACCATATATTTT. Combining the CDR3 with reference TRBV5-4 and TRBJ1-3 gives the whole variable domain ETGVTQSPTHLIKTRGQQVTLRCSSQSGHNTVSWYQQALGQGPQFIFQYYREEENGRGNFPPRFSGLQFPNYSSELNVNALELDDSALYLCASSNRDRGNTIYFGEGSWLTVV.